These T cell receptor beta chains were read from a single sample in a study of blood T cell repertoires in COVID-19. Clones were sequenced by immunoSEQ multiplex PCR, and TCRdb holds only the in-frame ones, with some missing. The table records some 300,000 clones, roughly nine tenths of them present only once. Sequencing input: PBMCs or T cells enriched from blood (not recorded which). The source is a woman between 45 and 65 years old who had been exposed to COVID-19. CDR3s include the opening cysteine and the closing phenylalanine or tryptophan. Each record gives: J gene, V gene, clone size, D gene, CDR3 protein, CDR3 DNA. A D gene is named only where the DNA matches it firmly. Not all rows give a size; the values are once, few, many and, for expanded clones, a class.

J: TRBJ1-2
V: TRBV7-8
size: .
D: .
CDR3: CASSLEINYGYTF
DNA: TGTGCCAGCAGCTTGGAGATAAACTATGGCTACACCTTC

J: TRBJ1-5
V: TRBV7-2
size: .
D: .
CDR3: CASRAQGYSNQPQHF
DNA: TGTGCCAGCAGGGCACAGGGATATAGCAATCAGCCCCAGCATTTT

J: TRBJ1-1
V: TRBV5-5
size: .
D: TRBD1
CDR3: CASSLIGTGSFEAFF
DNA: TGTGCCAGCAGCTTGATCGGGACAGGGAGCTTTGAAGCTTTCTTT

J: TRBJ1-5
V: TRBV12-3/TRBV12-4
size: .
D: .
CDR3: CASSQSGVQPQHF
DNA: TGTGCCAGCAGCCAATCCGGGGTTCAGCCCCAGCATTTT

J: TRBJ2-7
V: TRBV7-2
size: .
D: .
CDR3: CASSLRGAGLTYEQYF
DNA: TGTGCCAGCAGCTTAAGAGGGGCGGGGTTAACCTACGAGCAGTACTTC

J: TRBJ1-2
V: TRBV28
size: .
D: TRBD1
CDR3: CASRYTSGTGGPNYGYTF
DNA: TGTGCCAGCAGATATACGTCCGGGACAGGGGGACCTAACTATGGCTACACCTTC

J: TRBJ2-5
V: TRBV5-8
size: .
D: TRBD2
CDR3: CASSLRGGKTQYF
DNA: TGTGCCAGCAGCTTGCGGGGGGGGAAGACCCAGTACTTC

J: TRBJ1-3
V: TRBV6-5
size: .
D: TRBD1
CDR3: CASSQDRGPGNTIYF
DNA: TGTGCCAGCAGTCAGGACAGGGGGCCTGGAAACACCATATATTTT

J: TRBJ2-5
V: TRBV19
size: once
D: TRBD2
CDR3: CASSLAGGERKTQYF
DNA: TGTGCCAGTAGCCTAGCCGGGGGGGAGCGGAAGACCCAGTACTTC

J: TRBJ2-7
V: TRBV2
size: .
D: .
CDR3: CASNDQGDEQYF
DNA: TGTGCCAGCAATGATCAGGGCGACGAGCAGTACTTC

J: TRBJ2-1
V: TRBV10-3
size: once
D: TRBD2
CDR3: CAINAGTSGGRYNEQFF
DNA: TGTGCCATCAACGCCGGGACTAGCGGGGGGCGCTACAATGAGCAGTTCTTC

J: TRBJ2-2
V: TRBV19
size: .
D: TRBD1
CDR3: CASSKHTGGYTGELFF
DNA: TGTGCCAGTAGTAAACATACAGGGGGGTACACCGGGGAGCTGTTTTTT

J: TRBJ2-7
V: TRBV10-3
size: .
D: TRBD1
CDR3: CAISSTGGAEQYF
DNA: TGTGCCATCAGTTCGACAGGGGGCGCCGAGCAGTACTTC

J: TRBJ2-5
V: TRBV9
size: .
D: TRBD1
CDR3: CASSATGVSYGTQYF
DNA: TGTGCCAGCAGCGCGACAGGGGTATCGTATGGGACCCAGTACTTC

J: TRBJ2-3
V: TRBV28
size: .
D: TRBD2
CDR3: CATQTWGTSGAQYF
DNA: TGTGCCACGCAAACGTGGGGGACTAGCGGGGCGCAGTATTTT

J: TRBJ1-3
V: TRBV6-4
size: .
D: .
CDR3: CASSDSPGNTIYF
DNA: TGTGCCAGCAGTGACAGCCCTGGAAACACCATATATTTT

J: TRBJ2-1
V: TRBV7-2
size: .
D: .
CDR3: CASSPLRVLSYNEQFF
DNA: TGTGCCAGCAGTCCCCTACGGGTTTTATCCTACAATGAGCAGTTCTTC

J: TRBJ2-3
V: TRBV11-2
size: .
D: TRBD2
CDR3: CASSFGLAGMTSTDTQYF
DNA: TGTGCCAGCAGCTTCGGACTAGCGGGGATGACAAGCACAGATACGCAGTATTTT

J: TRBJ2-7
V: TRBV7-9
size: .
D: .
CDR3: CASSLAPVGEQYF
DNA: TGTGCCAGCAGCTTAGCGCCGGTCGGGGAGCAGTACTTC

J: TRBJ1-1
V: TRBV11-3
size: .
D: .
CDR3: CASSARENTEAFF
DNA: TGTGCCAGCAGCGCAAGAGAGAACACTGAAGCTTTCTTT

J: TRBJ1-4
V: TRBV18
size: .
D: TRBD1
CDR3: CASQPDRAKNEKLFF
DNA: TGTGCCAGCCAACCCGACAGGGCAAAGAATGAAAAACTGTTTTTT

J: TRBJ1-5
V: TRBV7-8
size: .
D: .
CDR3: CASSHREGNQPQHF
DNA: TGTGCCAGCAGCCACAGGGAAGGCAATCAGCCCCAGCATTTT

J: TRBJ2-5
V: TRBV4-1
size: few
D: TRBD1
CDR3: CASSHRWTGRETQYF
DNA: TGCGCCAGCAGCCACCGGTGGACAGGGAGAGAGACCCAGTACTTC

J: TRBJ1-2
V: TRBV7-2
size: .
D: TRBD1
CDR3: CASSLHGTASYGYTF
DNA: TGTGCCAGCAGCTTGCATGGGACAGCTAGCTATGGCTACACCTTC

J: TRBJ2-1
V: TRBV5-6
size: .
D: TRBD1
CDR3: CASSGTGVRDEQFF
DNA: TGTGCCAGCTCCGGGACAGGGGTTAGGGATGAGCAGTTCTTC

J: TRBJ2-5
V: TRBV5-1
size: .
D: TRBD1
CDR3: CASSTTGGQETQYF
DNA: TGCGCCAGCAGCACGACAGGGGGGCAAGAGACCCAGTACTTC

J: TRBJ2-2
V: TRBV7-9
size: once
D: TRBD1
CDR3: CASSLGSTGVLPNTGELFF
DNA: TGTGCCAGCAGCTTAGGGTCGACAGGGGTCCTTCCGAACACCGGGGAGCTGTTTTTT

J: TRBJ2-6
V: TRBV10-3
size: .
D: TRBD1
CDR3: CATNLGGPGANVLTF
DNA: TGTGCCACCAACTTAGGGGGCCCTGGGGCCAACGTCCTGACTTTC

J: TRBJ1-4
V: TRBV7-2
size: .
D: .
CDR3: CASSSYREGLFF
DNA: TGTGCCAGCAGCTCTTACAGGGAAGGGCTGTTTTTT

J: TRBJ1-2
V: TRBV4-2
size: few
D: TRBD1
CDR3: CASSQDSGTDSGYTF
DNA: TGTGCCAGCAGCCAAGATAGTGGGACAGATAGTGGCTACACCTTC

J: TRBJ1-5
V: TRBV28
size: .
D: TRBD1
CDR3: CASRALVGQQTRPQHF
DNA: TGTGCCAGCAGGGCCCTAGTGGGACAGCAAACTCGGCCCCAGCATTTT

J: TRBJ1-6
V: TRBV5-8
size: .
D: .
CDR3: CASSLYGRVGSPLHF
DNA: TGTGCCAGCAGCTTGTACGGCAGGGTCGGTTCACCCCTCCACTTT

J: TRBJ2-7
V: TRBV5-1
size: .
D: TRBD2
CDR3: CASSLVGEGPSSYEQYF
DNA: TGCGCCAGCAGCTTGGTTGGGGAGGGGCCGAGCTCCTACGAGCAGTACTTC

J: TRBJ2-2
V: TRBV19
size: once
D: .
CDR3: CASEKNTGELFF
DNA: TGTGCCAGCGAGAAGAACACCGGGGAGCTGTTTTTT

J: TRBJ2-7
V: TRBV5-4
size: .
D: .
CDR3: CASSSGVYEQYF
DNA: TGTGCCAGCAGCTCCGGGGTTTACGAGCAGTACTTC

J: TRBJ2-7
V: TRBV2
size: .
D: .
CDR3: CAVQGTSYEQYF
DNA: TGTGCCGTACAGGGAACCAGCTACGAGCAGTACTTC

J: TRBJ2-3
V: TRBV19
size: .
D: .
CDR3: CASRELERGTDTQYF
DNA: TGTGCCAGTCGGGAATTGGAGCGGGGCACAGATACGCAGTATTTT

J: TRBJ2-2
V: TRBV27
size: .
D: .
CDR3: CASSLIGNGELFF
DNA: TGTGCCAGCAGTTTGATCGGGAACGGGGAGCTGTTTTTT

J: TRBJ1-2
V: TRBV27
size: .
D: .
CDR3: CASSPQTGYYGYTF
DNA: TGTGCCAGCAGTCCCCAGACAGGATACTATGGCTACACCTTC

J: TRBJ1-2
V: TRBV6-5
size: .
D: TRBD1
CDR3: CASRLGQGVYGYTF
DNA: TGTGCCAGCAGACTTGGACAGGGGGTCTATGGCTACACCTTC

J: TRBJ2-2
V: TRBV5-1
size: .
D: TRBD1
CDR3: CASSYSGGIGELFF
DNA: TGCGCCAGCAGCTACTCAGGGGGAATCGGGGAGCTGTTTTTT

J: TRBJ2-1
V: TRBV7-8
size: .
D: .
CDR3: CASSPAYNEQFF
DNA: TGTGCCAGCAGCCCCGCCTACAATGAGCAGTTCTTC

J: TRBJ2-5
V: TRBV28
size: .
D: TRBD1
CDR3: CASSTRTGAKETQYF
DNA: TGTGCCAGCAGTACCCGGACAGGGGCGAAAGAGACCCAGTACTTC

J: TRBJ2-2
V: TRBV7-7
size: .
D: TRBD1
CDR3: CASSLGTANTGELFF
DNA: TGTGCTAGCAGCCTCGGGACAGCGAACACCGGGGAGCTGTTTTTT

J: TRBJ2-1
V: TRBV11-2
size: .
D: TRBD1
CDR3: CASSLAPTGGGYNEQFF
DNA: TGTGCCAGCAGCTTAGCCCCGACAGGGGGCGGGTACAATGAGCAGTTCTTC

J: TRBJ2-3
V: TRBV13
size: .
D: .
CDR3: CASIKPSTDTQYF
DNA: TGTGCCAGCATCAAGCCTAGCACAGATACGCAGTATTTT